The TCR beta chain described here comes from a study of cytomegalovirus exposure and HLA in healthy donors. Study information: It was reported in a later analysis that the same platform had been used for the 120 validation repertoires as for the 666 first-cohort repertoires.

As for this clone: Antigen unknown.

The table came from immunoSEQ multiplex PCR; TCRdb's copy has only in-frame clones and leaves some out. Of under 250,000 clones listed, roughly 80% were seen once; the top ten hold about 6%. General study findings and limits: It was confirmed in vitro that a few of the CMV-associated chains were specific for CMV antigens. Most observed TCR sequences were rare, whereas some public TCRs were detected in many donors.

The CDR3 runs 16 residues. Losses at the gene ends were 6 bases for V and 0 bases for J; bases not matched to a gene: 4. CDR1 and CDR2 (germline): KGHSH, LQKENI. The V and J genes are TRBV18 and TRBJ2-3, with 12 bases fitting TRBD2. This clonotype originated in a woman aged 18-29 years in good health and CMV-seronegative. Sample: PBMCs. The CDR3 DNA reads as TGTGCCAGCTCCCAGACTAGCGGGAGAAGCACAGATACGCAGTATTTT. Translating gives CASSQTSGRSTDTQYF.